A selection of T cell receptor beta chains follows, all from one sample in a study of blood T cell repertoires in COVID-19. Profiling relied on immunoSEQ multiplex PCR, and the TCRdb table lists in-frame clones only, not all of them. This table has approximately 410,000 clones, just over 85% appearing once. Material for sequencing was peripheral blood. The source of these receptors is a woman between 25 and 40 years old with active or convalescent COVID-19. Each CDR3 is given with its conserved first and last residue. The D gene is left open where the match is weak. A clone size is listed for some rows: how often the clone was seen (once, few, many), or a class if it is expanded.

TRBJ2-1,TRBV20-1,.,.,TGCAGTGCTAGTCCGGCGGCGCAGTTCTTC,CSASPAAQFF
TRBJ1-4,TRBV27,TRBD1,.,TGTGCCAGCAGTTACAGGGGATTCAATGAAAAACTGTTTTTT,CASSYRGFNEKLFF
TRBJ1-6,TRBV3-1/TRBV3-2,TRBD1,.,TGTGCCAGCAGCCCCTCCGGACAGGGCTCACCCCTCCACTTT,CASSPSGQGSPLHF
TRBJ2-7,TRBV6-1,TRBD2,.,TGTGCCAGCAGTGAATCAGCGGGGGGCTACTACGAGCAGTACTTC,CASSESAGGYYEQYF
TRBJ2-7,TRBV5-1,.,.,TGCGCCAGCAGCTTGGGTCCAGGGGACGAGCAGTACTTC,CASSLGPGDEQYF
TRBJ1-4,TRBV5-1,.,.,TGCGCCAGCAGCTTGGGGGGCAATAGGGATGAAAAACTGTTTTTT,CASSLGGNRDEKLFF
TRBJ1-2,TRBV6-5,TRBD1,few,TGTGCCAGCAGTCCGCAGGGGGCAGGCTATGGCTACACCTTC,CASSPQGAGYGYTF
TRBJ1-1,TRBV6-4,.,.,TGTGCCAGCAGTGACACGGCAGGGTCATACGCTGAAGCTTTCTTT,CASSDTAGSYAEAFF
TRBJ1-2,TRBV20-1,.,.,TGCAGTGCTAGTGGTGGGCCCCATGGCTACACCTTC,CSASGGPHGYTF
TRBJ1-2,TRBV20-1,.,.,TGCAGTGCTAGTCTGGGGTCAGGGTCACATGGCTACACCTTC,CSASLGSGSHGYTF
TRBJ1-5,TRBV6-5,TRBD1,.,TGTGCCAGCCGTTCCGGGACAGGGAATCAGCCCCAGCATTTT,CASRSGTGNQPQHF
TRBJ1-5,TRBV6-5,.,.,TGTGCCAGCAGGGCAGGGGATAGCAATCAGCCCCAGCATTTT,CASRAGDSNQPQHF
TRBJ2-1,TRBV15,TRBD1,.,TGTGCCACCAGCATAACCGGGACAGGGAGGTCCAATGAGCAGTTCTTC,CATSITGTGRSNEQFF
TRBJ1-1,TRBV10-1,TRBD1,few,TGCGCCCGTGGGACAGGGGGAATGAACACTGAAGCTTTCTTT,CARGTGGMNTEAFF
TRBJ1-1,TRBV7-9,.,.,TGTGCCAGCAGCTCCCTGGCGGGAAGGGAAACTGAAGCTTTCTTT,CASSSLAGRETEAFF
TRBJ1-2,TRBV6-5,TRBD1,.,TGTGCCAGCAGTTACTGGGACAGAGGAATCCATGGCTACACCTTC,CASSYWDRGIHGYTF
TRBJ2-1,TRBV4-1,.,.,TGCGCCAGCAGCCAAGATCCCCTGACTGGGAGCTCCTACAATGAGCAGTTCTTC,CASSQDPLTGSSYNEQFF
TRBJ2-1,TRBV11-2,.,.,TGTGCCAGCAGCACTGCTAGCGCTGCCTACAATGAGCAGTTCTTC,CASSTASAAYNEQFF
TRBJ1-2,TRBV7-2,TRBD1,.,TGTGCCAGCAGCCCCGACGCGGTTGTTGGACAGGGGCGCTCCACCTTC,CASSPDAVVGQGRSTF
TRBJ2-2,TRBV12-5,.,once,TGTGCTAGTGCCAGGAACACCGGGGAGCTGTTTTTT,CASARNTGELFF
TRBJ1-2,TRBV12-3/TRBV12-4,.,.,TGTGCCAGCAGTTCTAGGATTAACTATGGCTACACCTTC,CASSSRINYGYTF
TRBJ2-2,TRBV18,.,.,TGTGCCAGCTCACCCGTCACCGGGGAGCTGTTTTTT,CASSPVTGELFF
TRBJ1-1,TRBV23-1,.,few,TGCGCCAGCAGTCAGCTACAGAAACCGATGAACACTGAAGCTTTCTTT,CASSQLQKPMNTEAFF
TRBJ1-1,TRBV2,.,.,TGTGCCAGCAGTGGGGTACAGGGAAACACTGAAGCTTTCTTT,CASSGVQGNTEAFF
TRBJ2-7,TRBV7-8,.,.,TGTGCCAGCAGCCTCCGGGACACAACCTACGAGCAGTACTTC,CASSLRDTTYEQYF
TRBJ1-5,TRBV12-3/TRBV12-4,.,.,TGTGCCAGTACAGGGCTGGGCAATCAGCCCCAGCATTTT,CASTGLGNQPQHF
TRBJ1-4,TRBV5-8,.,.,TGTGCCAGCAGCTCGATCGGGAGAGATGAAAAACTGTTTTTT,CASSSIGRDEKLFF
TRBJ1-1,TRBV6-4,.,.,TGTGCCAGCAGTGACACAGGGACGCGGACTGAAGCTTTCTTT,CASSDTGTRTEAFF
TRBJ2-5,TRBV13,.,.,TGTGCCAGCAGCCCAGACCCCGGCGGGGTAGAGACCCAGTACTTC,CASSPDPGGVETQYF
TRBJ1-1,TRBV7-8,TRBD1,once,TGTGCCAGCAGCTTAGCGTGGGCACAGGGGTCATCTGAAGCTTTCTTT,CASSLAWAQGSSEAFF
TRBJ2-6,TRBV20-1,TRBD1,once,TGCAGTGCTAGTGGGGGGACAGGGGTTACTGGGGCCAACGTCCTGACTTTC,CSASGGTGVTGANVLTF
TRBJ2-7,TRBV2,.,.,TGTGCCAGCGCGGGCGGATTCTACGAGCAGTACTTC,CASAGGFYEQYF
TRBJ1-3,TRBV21-1,.,.,TGTGCCAGGCAGGGGGTAACTGGAAACACCATATATTTT,CARQGVTGNTIYF
TRBJ2-7,TRBV5-1,TRBD2,.,TGCGCCAGCAGACCGTCCGGGACTAGCGGTCACGAGCAGTACTTC,CASRPSGTSGHEQYF
TRBJ1-4,TRBV18,.,.,TGTGCCACCCAGGCAGCCGGAGGCGAAAAACTGTTTTTT,CATQAAGGEKLFF
TRBJ1-1,TRBV2,.,.,TGTGCCAGCAGCGTTTCGACAGGGAACACTGAAGCTTTCTTT,CASSVSTGNTEAFF
TRBJ1-5,TRBV6-5,TRBD1,.,TGTGCCAGCACCAGGGGGCAAAGTCAGCCCCAGCATTTT,CASTRGQSQPQHF
TRBJ2-2,TRBV21-1,.,.,TGTGCCAGCAGCATTTCGTTGTTAGCGGGGGATTATAGGCCTAACACCGGGGAGCTGTTTTTT,CASSISLLAGDYRPNTGELFF
TRBJ2-7,TRBV2,TRBD2,.,TGTGCCAGCAGTGAAGGCGTATGGGAGGGCGGGTACGAGCAGTACTTC,CASSEGVWEGGYEQYF
TRBJ1-2,TRBV7-2,.,.,TGTGCCAGCAGCCTCAGGGGAATTTACTATGGCTACACCTTC,CASSLRGIYYGYTF
TRBJ1-1,TRBV5-1,TRBD1,few,TGCGCCAGCAGCTTGGCCTATCCGGGACAGGGGGTAAAGCTGATGACTGAAGCTTTCTTT,CASSLAYPGQGVKLMTEAFF
TRBJ2-7,TRBV27,.,.,TGTGCCAGCAGTTTCCGACCCCCCCCGGGAGTTTACGAGCAGTACTTC,CASSFRPPPGVYEQYF
TRBJ2-5,TRBV2,TRBD1,.,TGTGCCAGCAGTGCCCAGGGGGCACTGGAGACCCAGTACTTC,CASSAQGALETQYF